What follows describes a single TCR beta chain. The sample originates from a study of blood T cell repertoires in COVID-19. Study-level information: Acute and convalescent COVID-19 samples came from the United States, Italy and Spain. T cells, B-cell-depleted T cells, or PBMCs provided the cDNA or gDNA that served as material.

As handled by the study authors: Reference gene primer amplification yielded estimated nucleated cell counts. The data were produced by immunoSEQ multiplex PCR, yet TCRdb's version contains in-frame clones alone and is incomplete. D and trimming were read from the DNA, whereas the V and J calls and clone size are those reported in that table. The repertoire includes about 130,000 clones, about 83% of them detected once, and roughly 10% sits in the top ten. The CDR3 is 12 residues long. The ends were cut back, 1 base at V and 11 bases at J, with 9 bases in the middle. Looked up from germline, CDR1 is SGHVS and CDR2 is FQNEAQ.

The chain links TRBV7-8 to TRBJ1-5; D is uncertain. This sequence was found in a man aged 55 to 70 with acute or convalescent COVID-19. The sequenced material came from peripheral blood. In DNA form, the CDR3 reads TGTGCCAGCAGCTTAGACGTTGAGTCCCAGCATTTT. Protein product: CASSLDVESQHF.